This TCR beta chain was found in a study of post-analysis software for immune sequencing data. Study-level points and caveats: The authors found that F measure strongly co-clustered same-batch samples. Diversity measured as normalized Chao1 was significantly lower in multiple sclerosis patients than in controls. When patients were compared with controls, 4 or 5 TRBV segments were more frequent, TRBV5-6, TRBV5-1 and TRBV20-1 among them.

The library was made from cDNA and included unique molecular identifiers. With about 0.95 to 11 million T cells as the source, a few hundred thousand cDNA molecules resulted. TCRdb passed the PCR reads through MiXCR, listing each CDR3 protein once. The table records about 540,000 distinct CDR3 sequences, under 40% of them present only once. The V end lost 3 bases, the J end lost 7 bases, and 12 bases lay between the germline ends. CDR1 is MNHNY, CDR2 SVGAGI, per germline (reference sequence). The length of the CDR3 is 13 residues. Remarks on this clonotype: The antigen is undetermined.

The chain carries TRBV6-6 and TRBJ1-1, with D perhaps matching TRBD1 (6 bases). This sequence was found in a girl between 2 and 17 years old with multiple sclerosis. Sequencing input: blood. CDR3 nucleotide sequence: TGTGCCAGCAGTTATCCCCGGACAGATGAAGCTTTCTTT. Amino acid sequence: CASSYPRTDEAFF.